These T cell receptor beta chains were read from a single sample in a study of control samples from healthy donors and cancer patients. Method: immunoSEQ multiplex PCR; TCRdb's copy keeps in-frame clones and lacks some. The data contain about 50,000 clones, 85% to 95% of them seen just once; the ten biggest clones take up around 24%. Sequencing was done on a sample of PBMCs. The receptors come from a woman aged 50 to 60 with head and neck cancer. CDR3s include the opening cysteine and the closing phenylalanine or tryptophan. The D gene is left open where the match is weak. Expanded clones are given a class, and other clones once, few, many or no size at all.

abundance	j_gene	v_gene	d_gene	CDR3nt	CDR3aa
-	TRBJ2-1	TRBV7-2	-	TGTGCCAGCAGCTTACCAGGGGGGAGGTACAATGAGCAGTTCTTC	CASSLPGGRYNEQFF
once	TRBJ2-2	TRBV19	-	TGTGCCAGTAGTATTTTGGCGGGAAACACCGGGGAGCTGTTTTTT	CASSILAGNTGELFF
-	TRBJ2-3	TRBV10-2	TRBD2	TGCGCCAGCAGTGAGACAGGGACTAGCGGGAGTAGCACAGATACGCAGTATTTT	CASSETGTSGSSTDTQYF
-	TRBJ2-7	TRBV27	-	TGTGCCAGCAGTTCTTCTAGCGCCCCCCTCTCCTACGAGCAGTACTTC	CASSSSSAPLSYEQYF
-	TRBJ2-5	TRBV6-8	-	TGTGCCAGCAGTTACTACCGGGGCCGTGAGACCCAGTACTTC	CASSYYRGRETQYF
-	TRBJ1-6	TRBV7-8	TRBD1	TGTGCCAGCAGCTTGGGCGGGACAGGCCTTAGCTCCTATAATTCACCCCTCCACTTT	CASSLGGTGLSSYNSPLHF
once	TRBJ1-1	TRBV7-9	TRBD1	TGTGCCAGCAGTTCGGGGGGACAGGGGATGAACACTGAAGCTTTCTTT	CASSSGGQGMNTEAFF
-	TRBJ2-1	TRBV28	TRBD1	TGTGCCAGCAGTTTTAATGGAGCAGCGAGGGGGCTGAATGAGCAGTTCTTC	CASSFNGAARGLNEQFF
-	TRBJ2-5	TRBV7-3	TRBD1	TGTGCCAGCAGCCCGACAGGGTTGCAAGAGACCCAGTACTTC	CASSPTGLQETQYF
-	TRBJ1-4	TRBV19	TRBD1	TGTGCCAGTAGTATACGCAGGGGGTTGTCTACTAATGAAAAACTGTTTTTT	CASSIRRGLSTNEKLFF
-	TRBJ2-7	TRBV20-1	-	TGCAGTGCAAGCAGCTACGAGCAGTACTTC	CSASSYEQYF
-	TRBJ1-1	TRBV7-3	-	TGTGCCAGCAGCTTAAGGGGAGGGCAGGGCACTGAAGCTTTCTTT	CASSLRGGQGTEAFF
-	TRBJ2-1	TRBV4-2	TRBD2	TGTGCCAGCAGCCAAGATATGGTGGCGGGAGGGTTTTACAATGAGCAGTTCTTC	CASSQDMVAGGFYNEQFF